The text below deals with one TCR beta chain. Antigen: not known. The unexposed donors gave CD4+ T cells in 2011-2018, prior to COVID-19. CD4+ T cells were isolated from the cells after less than 13 days of culture. Testing used SARS-CoV-2 S/N and four cold-coronavirus spikes on unexposed-donor CD4+ T cells, cells permitting. Fresh IL-2 medium replaced half the medium on days 3 and 7. The data are from a study of CD4 T cells in relation to SARS-CoV-2 and coronaviruses. The study's findings and limits: Pre-pandemic and post-infection samples never came from the same donor.

Trimming took 2 bases from V and 2 from J; bases not matched to a gene: 6. This CDR3 contains 15 residues. Per the germline V gene, CDR1 is SGHVS and CDR2 is FQNEAQ. The table came from immunoSEQ multiplex PCR; TCRdb's copy has only in-frame clones and leaves some out. This table has fewer than 25,000 clones, approximately 82% appearing once. The sequenced material came from CD4+ T cells from PBMCs, cultured in vitro. This TCR came from a human donor in good health. J is TRBJ2-7 and V is TRBV7-8; TRBD1 aligns across 7 bases. CDR3 DNA: TGTGCCAGCAGCTTATTGCAGGGGGTTCCCTACGAGCAGTACTTC. Its translation: CASSLLQGVPYEQYF.